The rows below give T cell receptor beta chains drawn from one sample of a study of T-cell memory formation after mild COVID-19. TCRdb analysed the 5' RACE reads with MiXCR anew, one entry per CDR3 protein. Found here are about 600,000 distinct CDR3 sequences, about 20% of them singletons; the top ten hold approximately 8.4%. Source material: PBMCs or a T cell subset sorted from them (not recorded which). The source of these receptors is an adult woman who had mild COVID-19 (a few samples of this study predate the infection). Cell type and time point are not known. CDR3s include the opening cysteine and the closing phenylalanine or tryptophan. D genes are given only for firm matches. The size of a clone is reported for some rows only, either as once, few or many, or as a class for expanded clones.

-	-	TRBV5-1	TRBJ2-2	TGCGCCAGCAACCAGGGGGGCACCGGGGAGCTGTTTTTT	CASNQGGTGELFF
few	TRBD1	TRBV6-5	TRBJ1-2	TGTGCCAGCAGAGGACAGGGAGGGTCTAACTATGGCTACACCTTC	CASRGQGGSNYGYTF
-	-	TRBV27	TRBJ2-2	TGTGCCAGCAGAAAACAGCAGATGAACACCGGGGAGCTGTTTTTT	CASRKQQMNTGELFF
many	-	TRBV4-1	TRBJ2-4	TGCGCCAGCAGCCAAGAACAGGCCCCCCAGTACTTC	CASSQEQAPQYF
-	-	TRBV7-9	TRBJ2-1	TGTGCCTGTACGGGTTCCTACAATGAGCAGTTCTTC	CACTGSYNEQFF
-	TRBD2	TRBV14	TRBJ2-5	TGTGCCAGCAGCTTCCGGGCTAGCGGGGGAGGCGTAGAGACCCAGTACTTC	CASSFRASGGGVETQYF
-	-	TRBV5-4	TRBJ1-1	TGTGCCAGCAGCTTGGACGACTCGAACACTGAAGCTTTCTTT	CASSLDDSNTEAFF
-	TRBD1	TRBV7-9	TRBJ2-1	TGTGCCAGCAGCCCCGGGACAGGTCCTGACAATGAGCAGTTCTTC	CASSPGTGPDNEQFF
-	-	TRBV6-2/TRBV6-3	TRBJ2-7	TGTGCCAGCAGTACTTACTACGAGCAGTACTTC	CASSTYYEQYF
once	-	TRBV27	TRBJ1-6	TGTGCCAGCAGTTACACAGGGACCTCTAGCTCCTATAATTCACCCCTCCACTTT	CASSYTGTSSSYNSPLHF
-	-	TRBV5-6	TRBJ2-7	TGTGCCAGCAGCTTCACTGGAAGCTCCTACGAGCAGTACTTC	CASSFTGSSYEQYF
-	-	TRBV7-9	TRBJ2-3	TGTGCCAGCAGCCCCAGCTCGGGAACTAATACGCAGTATTTT	CASSPSSGTNTQYF